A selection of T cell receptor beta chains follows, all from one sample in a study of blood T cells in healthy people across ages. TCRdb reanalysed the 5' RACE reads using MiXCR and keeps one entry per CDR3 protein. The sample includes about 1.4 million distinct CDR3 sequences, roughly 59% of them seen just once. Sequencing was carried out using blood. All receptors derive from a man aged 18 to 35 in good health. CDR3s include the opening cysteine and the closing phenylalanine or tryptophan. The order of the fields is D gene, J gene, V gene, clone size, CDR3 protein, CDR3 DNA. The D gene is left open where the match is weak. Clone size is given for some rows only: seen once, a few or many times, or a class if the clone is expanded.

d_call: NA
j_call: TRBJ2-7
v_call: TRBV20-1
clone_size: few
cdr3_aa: CSAGPQGKGYEQYF
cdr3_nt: TGCAGTGCTGGGCCGCAGGGAAAGGGCTACGAGCAGTACTTC

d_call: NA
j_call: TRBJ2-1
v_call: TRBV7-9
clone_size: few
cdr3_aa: CASSQSVNEQFF
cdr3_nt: TGTGCCAGCAGCCAATCCGTCAATGAGCAGTTCTTC

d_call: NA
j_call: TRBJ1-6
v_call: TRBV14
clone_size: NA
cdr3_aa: CASSPSRMGLTNSPLHF
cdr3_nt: TGTGCCAGCAGCCCCTCCCGGATGGGACTGACAAATTCACCCCTCCACTTT

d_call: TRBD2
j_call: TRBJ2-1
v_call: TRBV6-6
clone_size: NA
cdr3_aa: CASGKSSGGYNEQFF
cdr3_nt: TGTGCCAGCGGGAAAAGTAGCGGGGGGTACAATGAGCAGTTCTTC

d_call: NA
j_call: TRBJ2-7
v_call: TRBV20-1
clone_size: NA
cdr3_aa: CSARTRSSYEQYF
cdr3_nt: TGCAGTGCTAGAACGCGGAGTTCCTACGAGCAGTACTTC

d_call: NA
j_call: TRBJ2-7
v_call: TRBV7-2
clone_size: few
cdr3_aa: CASSLFVEQYF
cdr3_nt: TGTGCCAGCAGCTTATTTGTAGAGCAGTACTTC

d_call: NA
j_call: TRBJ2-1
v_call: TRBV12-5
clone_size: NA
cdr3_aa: CAEGGGEQFF
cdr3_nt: TGTGCCGAGGGGGGGGGTGAGCAGTTCTTC

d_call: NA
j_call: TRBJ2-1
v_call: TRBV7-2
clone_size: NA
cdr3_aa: CASSPIQLVHEQFF
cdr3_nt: TGTGCCAGCAGCCCAATACAACTAGTTCATGAGCAGTTCTTC

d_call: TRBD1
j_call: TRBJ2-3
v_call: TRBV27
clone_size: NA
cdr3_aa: CASSPGTGGVHTQYF
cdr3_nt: TGTGCCAGCAGTCCCGGGACAGGGGGGGTCCATACGCAGTATTTT

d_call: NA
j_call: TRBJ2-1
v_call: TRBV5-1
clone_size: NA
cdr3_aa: CASRRAANEQFF
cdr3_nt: TGCGCCAGCAGGCGGGCCGCGAATGAGCAGTTCTTC

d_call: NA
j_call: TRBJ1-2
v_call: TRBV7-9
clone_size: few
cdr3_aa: CASSSTTTQVYGYTF
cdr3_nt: TGTGCCAGCAGCTCTACGACAACACAAGTCTATGGCTACACCTTC

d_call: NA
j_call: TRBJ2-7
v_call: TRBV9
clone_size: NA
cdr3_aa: CASSVEAGLRYEQYF
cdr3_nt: TGTGCCAGCAGCGTAGAGGCGGGACTCAGGTACGAGCAGTACTTC

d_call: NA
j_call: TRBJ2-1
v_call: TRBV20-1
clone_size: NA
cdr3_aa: CSAWGALGNEQFF
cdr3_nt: TGCAGTGCTTGGGGGGCTCTTGGCAATGAGCAGTTCTTC